A selection of T cell receptor beta chains follows, all from one sample in a study of patients and donors after allogeneic stem cell transplantation. TCRdb passed the RT-PCR reads through MiXCR, listing each CDR3 protein once. The table has over 350,000 distinct CDR3 sequences, 16% seen once. The sequenced sample was blood, either unsorted or a sorted T cell fraction (not recorded which). Receptors originate from a human donor who was either an allogeneic HSCT recipient or a stem cell or donor lymphocyte infusion donor (not recorded which). It is not recorded whose cells these are; they may come from a transplant donor. CDR3s include the opening cysteine and the closing phenylalanine or tryptophan.

cdr3_length | v_call | cdr3_aa
13 | TRBV5-1 | CASSFTTSYEQYF
16 | TRBV5-1 | CASTQGRGPNTGELLF
14 | TRBV2 | CASRPPRANTEAFF
14 | TRBV20-1 | CSARGTQETQPQHF
13 | TRBV24-1 | CATSMSGTQPQHF
13 | TRBV12-3/TRBV12-4 | CASSLQEQGQAFF
15 | TRBV14 | CASSQVLAGVFEQYF
13 | TRBV5-4 | CASSLGPNDEQFF
15 | TRBV5-1 | CASSIQGVSYNEQFF
17 | TRBV27 | CASPRRVFGINTGELVF
15 | TRBV20-1 | CSARDSRQPNEKLFF
13 | TRBV6-6 | CASSYLSLYEQYF
14 | TRBV7-8 | CASIKRGAGNEQFF
15 | TRBV7-9 | CASSLWLPDTDTQYF
17 | TRBV5-5 | CASSLLGGDSSYNEQFF
17 | TRBV7-2 | CASSPLASGGPHYEQYF
15 | TRBV29-1 | CSEDGGASGRHTQYF
14 | TRBV5-1 | CASSSTGLRDEQFF
16 | TRBV24-1 | CATALGGRTNTGELFF
19 | TRBV19 | CASSWAGPISGRYAYEQYF
15 | TRBV24-1 | CATSDFRQNQETQYF
12 | TRBV2 | CASNPTGVGAFF
13 | TRBV5-1 | CASSAGPNEKLFF
16 | TRBV5-1 | CASSSGLAGLYNEQFF
18 | TRBV20-1 | CSARARPYSGLNTGELFF
16 | TRBV6-1 | CASSEGTGWLNTEAFF
14 | TRBV20-1 | CSVPKSAPGGEQYF
17 | TRBV20-1 | CSASQAGTGGFNYGYTF
18 | TRBV9 | CASSVGASGTPGFDEQFF
12 | TRBV12-3/TRBV12-4 | CASSRGMDEQYF
12 | TRBV24-1 | CATSDRYNEQFF
18 | TRBV5-1 | CASSNGGAAGDTTDTQYF
15 | TRBV21-1 | CASSKFVGLTDTQYF
16 | TRBV6-5 | CASSYSPSVNTGELFF
13 | TRBV27 | CASSSRHHTEAFF
13 | TRBV12-5 | CASGLGALDTQYF
15 | TRBV11-3 | CASSGRQVVNTEAFF
18 | TRBV7-2 | CASSLAHASGGFKNIQYF
14 | TRBV3-1 | CASSQGAGYDGYTF
14 | TRBV11-3 | CASSRAGSSYEQYF
14 | TRBV7-9 | CASSLARGDQPQHF
15 | TRBV5-1 | CASSLAPGAGETQYF
14 | TRBV7-9 | CASSSSQGTKRTFF